This T cell receptor beta chain derives from a study of graft-versus-host responses after intestinal transplantation. Overall study context: Every one of the recipients received anti-thymocyte globulin induction and afterwards took tacrolimus and steroids for around three years.

This clone came up a few times. The data were produced by immunoSEQ multiplex PCR, yet TCRdb's version contains in-frame clones alone and is incomplete. The table records a few thousand clones, 25% to 30% of them present only once. V dropped 0 bases and J dropped 5 bases, with 13 bases sitting between them. The germline gives CDR1 MGHRA, CDR2 YSYEKL. The CDR3 has 15 amino acids. Roughly 200,000 CFSE-labeled responder cells were plated with roughly 200,000 irradiated, violet-dye-labeled stimulator cells. Researchers sorted proliferating CFSE-low CD3+CD4+ and CD3+CD8+ responders once the reaction had finished.

This TCR was recovered from a human patient who received an intestinal transplant. The sequencing used alloreactive CD8+ T cells from a mixed lymphocyte reaction culture, collected before intestinal transplant. The subset: CFSE-low proliferating T cells sorted from approximately 6-day pre-transplant mixed lymphocyte reaction (GvH or HvG direction). The chain joins TRBV4-1 to TRBJ1-1; D is unresolved. The CDR3 DNA reads TGCGCCAGCAGCCAAGATTTTTTGGGGAGGACTGAAGCTTTCTTT. This translates into CASSQDFLGRTEAFF.